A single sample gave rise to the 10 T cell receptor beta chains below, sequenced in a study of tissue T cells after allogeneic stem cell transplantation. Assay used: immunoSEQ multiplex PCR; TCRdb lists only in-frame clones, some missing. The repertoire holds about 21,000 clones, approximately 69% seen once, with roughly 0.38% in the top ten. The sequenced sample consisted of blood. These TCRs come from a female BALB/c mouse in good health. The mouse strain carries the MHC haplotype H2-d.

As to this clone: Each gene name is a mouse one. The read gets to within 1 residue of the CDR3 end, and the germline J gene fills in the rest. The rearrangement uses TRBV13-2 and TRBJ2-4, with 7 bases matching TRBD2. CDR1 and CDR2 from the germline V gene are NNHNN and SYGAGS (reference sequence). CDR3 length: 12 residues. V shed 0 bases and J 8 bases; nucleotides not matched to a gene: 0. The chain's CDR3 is CASGDGGGTLYF. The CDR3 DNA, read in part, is TGTGCCAGCGGTGATGGGGGGGGCACCTTGTAC.

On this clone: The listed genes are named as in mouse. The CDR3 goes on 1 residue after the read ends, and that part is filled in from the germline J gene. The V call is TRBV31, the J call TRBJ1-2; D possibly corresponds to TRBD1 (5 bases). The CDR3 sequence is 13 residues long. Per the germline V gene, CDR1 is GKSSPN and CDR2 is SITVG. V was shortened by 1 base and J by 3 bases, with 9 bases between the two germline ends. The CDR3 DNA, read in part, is TGTGCCTGGAGTCCCAGGGAGGACTCCGACTACACC. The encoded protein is CAWSPREDSDYT. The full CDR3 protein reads CAWSPREDSDYTF.

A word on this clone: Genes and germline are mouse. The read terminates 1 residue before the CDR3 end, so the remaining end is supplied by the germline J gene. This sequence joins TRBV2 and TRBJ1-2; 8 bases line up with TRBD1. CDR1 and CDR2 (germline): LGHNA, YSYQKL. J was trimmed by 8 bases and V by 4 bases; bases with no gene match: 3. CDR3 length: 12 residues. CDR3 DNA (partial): TGTGCCAGCAGCCTCGACAGGGGAGACTACACC. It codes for CASSLDRGDYT. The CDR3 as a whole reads CASSLDRGDYTF. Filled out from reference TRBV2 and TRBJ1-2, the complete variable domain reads DPKIIQKPKYLVAVTGSEKILICEQYLGHNAMYWYRQSAKKPLEFMFSYSYQKLMDNQTASSRFQPQSSKKNHLDLQITALKPDDSATYFCASSLDRGDYTFGSGTRLLVI.

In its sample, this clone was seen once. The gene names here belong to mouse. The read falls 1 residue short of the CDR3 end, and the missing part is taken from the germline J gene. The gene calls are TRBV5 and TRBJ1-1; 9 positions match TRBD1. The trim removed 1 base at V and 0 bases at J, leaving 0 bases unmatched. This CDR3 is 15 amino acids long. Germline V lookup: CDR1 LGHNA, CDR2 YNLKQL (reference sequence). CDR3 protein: CASSQGQGANTEVFF. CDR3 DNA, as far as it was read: TGTGCCAGCAGCCAAGGACAGGGGGCAAACACAGAAGTCTTC.

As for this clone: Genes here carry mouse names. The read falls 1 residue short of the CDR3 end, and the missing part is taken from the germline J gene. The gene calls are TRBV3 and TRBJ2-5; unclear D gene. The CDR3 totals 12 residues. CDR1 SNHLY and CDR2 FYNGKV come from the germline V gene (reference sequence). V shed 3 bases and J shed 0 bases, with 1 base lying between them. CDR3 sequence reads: CASSFNQDTQYF. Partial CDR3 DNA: TGTGCCAGCAGCTTTAACCAAGACACCCAGTAC.

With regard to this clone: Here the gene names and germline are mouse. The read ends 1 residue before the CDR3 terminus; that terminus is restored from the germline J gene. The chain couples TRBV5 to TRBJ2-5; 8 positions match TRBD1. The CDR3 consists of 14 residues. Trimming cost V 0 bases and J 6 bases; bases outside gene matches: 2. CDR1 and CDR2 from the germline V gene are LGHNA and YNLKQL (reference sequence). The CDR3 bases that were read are TGTGCCAGCAGCCAAGAACGACAGGGGGACACCCAGTAC. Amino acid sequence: CASSQERQGDTQY. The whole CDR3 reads CASSQERQGDTQYF.

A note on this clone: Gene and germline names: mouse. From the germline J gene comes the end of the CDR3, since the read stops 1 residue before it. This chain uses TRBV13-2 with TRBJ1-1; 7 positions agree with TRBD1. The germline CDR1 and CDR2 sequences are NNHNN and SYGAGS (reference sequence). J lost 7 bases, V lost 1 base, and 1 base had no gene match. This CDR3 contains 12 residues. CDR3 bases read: TGTGCCAGCGGTGATCGGGACAGAGAAGTCTTC. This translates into CASGDRDREVF. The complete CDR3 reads CASGDRDREVFF.

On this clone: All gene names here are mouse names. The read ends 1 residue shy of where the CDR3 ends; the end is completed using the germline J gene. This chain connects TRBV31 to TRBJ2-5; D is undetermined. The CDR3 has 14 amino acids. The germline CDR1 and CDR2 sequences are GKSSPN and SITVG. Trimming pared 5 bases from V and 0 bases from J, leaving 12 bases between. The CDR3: CAWGMTNNQDTQYF. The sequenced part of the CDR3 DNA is TGTGCCTGGGGGATGACAAATAACCAAGACACCCAGTAC.

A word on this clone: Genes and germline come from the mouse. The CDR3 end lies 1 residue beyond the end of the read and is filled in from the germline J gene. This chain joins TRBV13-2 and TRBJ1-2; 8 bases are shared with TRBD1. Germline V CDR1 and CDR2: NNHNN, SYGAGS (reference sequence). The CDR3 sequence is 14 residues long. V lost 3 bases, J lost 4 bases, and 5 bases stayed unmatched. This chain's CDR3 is CASGGYRGGSDYTF. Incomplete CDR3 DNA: TGTGCCAGCGGTGGCTACAGGGGGGGCTCCGACTACACC.

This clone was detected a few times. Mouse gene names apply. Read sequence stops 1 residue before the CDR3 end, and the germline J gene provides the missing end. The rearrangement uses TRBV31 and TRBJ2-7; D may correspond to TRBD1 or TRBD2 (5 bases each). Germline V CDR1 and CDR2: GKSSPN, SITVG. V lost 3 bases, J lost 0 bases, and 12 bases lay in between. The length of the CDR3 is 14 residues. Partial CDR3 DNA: TGTGCCTGGAGGCGGGACGGTAGCTCCTATGAACAGTAC. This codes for CAWRRDGSSYEQY. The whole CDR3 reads CAWRRDGSSYEQYF.